Following are 23 T cell receptor beta chains from one sample sequenced in a study of T cells in Graves' hyperthyroidism and ophthalmopathy. Amplification of TCR beta CDR3 regions used RNA as the template. During a first-round RT-PCR of the TCR CDR3, the HTBI primer set was used. Each CDR3 protein gets one entry after TCRdb re-called the multiplex PCR reads with MiXCR. The data contain a few hundred thousand distinct CDR3 sequences, around 14% of them singletons. Material: blood. The origin of the receptors is a woman aged 25 to 45 with Graves' hyperthyroidism.

This clonotype was picked up many times. V is TRBV28 and J is TRBJ2-2; 8 bases are a match to TRBD2. Germline V gives CDR1 MDHEN, CDR2 SYDVKM. Trimming cost V 7 bases and J 4 bases; bases outside gene matches: 8. CDR3 length: 15 amino acids. In nucleotides, the CDR3 is TGTGCCAGCATACGTAGCGGGGCGGGCACCGGGGAGCTGTTTTTT. It is translated as CASIRSGAGTGELFF. Combining the CDR3 with reference TRBV28 and TRBJ2-2 gives the whole variable domain DVKVTQSSRYLVKRTGEKVFLECVQDMDHENMFWYRQDPGLGLRLIYFSYDVKMKEKGDIPEGYSVSREKKERFSLILESASTNQTSMYLCASIRSGAGTGELFFGEGSRLTVL.

The chain links TRBV20-1 to TRBJ2-2; D not resolved. The CDR3 consists of 14 residues. The V gene's germline CDR1 is DFQATT and CDR2 SNEGSKA (reference sequence). Trimming removed 6 bases from V and 2 bases from J, with 13 bases in between. This chain's CDR3 is CSAPESGNTGELFF. CDR3 bases: TGCAGTGCCCCCGAGTCAGGAAACACCGGGGAGCTGTTTTTT.

This clonotype appeared a few times. The chain uses TRBV2 and TRBJ2-5; TRBD1 matches at 7 bases. The CDR3 length is 14 residues. In germline, CDR1 is SNHLY, CDR2 FYNNEI. The trim removed 3 bases at V and 4 bases at J, leaving 5 bases unmatched. The CDR3 sequence: CASSERSGGETQYF. Written as DNA, the CDR3 is TGTGCCAGCAGTGAGAGGTCAGGGGGAGAGACCCAGTACTTC. The entire variable domain, with the rest obtained from reference TRBV2 and TRBJ2-5, is as follows: EPEVTQTPSHQVTQMGQEVILRCVPISNHLYFYWYRQILGQKVEFLVSFYNNEISEKSEIFDDQFSVERPDGSNFTLKIRSTKLEDSAMYFCASSERSGGETQYFGPGTRLLVL.

This clonotype was counted at least ten times. V gene TRBV20-1 combines with J gene TRBJ2-3; 11 nucleotides line up with TRBD2. Germline V lookup: CDR1 DFQATT, CDR2 SNEGSKA (reference sequence). J lost 3 bases, V lost 0 bases, and 2 bases had no gene match. CDR3 size: 15 residues. The CDR3 sequence: CSAREGLAVTDTQYF. DNA of the CDR3: TGCAGTGCTAGAGAGGGACTAGCGGTAACAGATACGCAGTATTTT.

This clonotype was seen a few times. The chain employs TRBV19 and TRBJ1-5; 8 bases fit TRBD1. The CDR3 covers 13 residues. With V trimmed by 7 bases and J by 6 bases, 5 bases remained unmatched. CDR1 LNHDA and CDR2 SQIVND come from the germline V gene (reference sequence). The CDR3 loop reads CASNAGGPQPQHF. As DNA, the CDR3 is TGTGCCAGTAACGCAGGGGGCCCTCAGCCCCAGCATTTT.

The rearrangement joins TRBV15 to TRBJ1-4, with TRBD1 as a possible D gene (6 bases). The CDR3 spans 14 residues. Trimming left V 6 bases short and J 4 bases short, with 12 bases between. Germline V gene lookup returns CDR1 LNHNV and CDR2 YYDKDF (reference sequence). CDR3 in DNA: TGTGCCACCAGTAAGGGACACAGTAATGAAAAACTGTTTTTT. Protein: CATSKGHSNEKLFF.

This clonotype was seen ten or more times. V gene TRBV7-6 combines with J gene TRBJ2-1; D gene unclear. The length of the CDR3 is 13 residues. Germline CDR1 reads SGHVS; CDR2 reads FNYEAQ. The V end was cut by 0 bases, the J end by 2 bases, with 2 bases between. The CDR3 coding sequence is TGTGCCAGCAGCTTAGCGGCCTACAATGAGCAGTTCTTC. It encodes CASSLAAYNEQFF.

This clonotype was detected many times. The chain is built from TRBV12-3 or TRBV12-4 and TRBJ2-7, with D uncertain. V dropped 7 bases and J dropped 6 bases, with 16 bases sitting between them. The CDR3 has 13 amino acids. Written as DNA, the CDR3 is TGTGCCAGCACCCAAGGAAAGAGGCTCGAGCAGTACTTC. As protein: CASTQGKRLEQYF.

This chain joins TRBV28 and TRBJ2-7, with TRBD1 identical over 8 bases. CDR1 and CDR2 (germline): MDHEN, SYDVKM. There are 15 residues in the CDR3. V lost 6 bases, J lost 3 bases, and 10 bases stayed unmatched. CDR3 DNA: TGTGCCAGCAGGCGGGCAGGGGGCATAAACTACGAGCAGTACTTC. This translates into CASRRAGGINYEQYF.

There are a few counts of this clonotype. The rearrangement joins TRBV20-1 to TRBJ1-2; maybe TRBD1 (6 bases). The CDR3 is 11 amino acids. Germline CDR1 is DFQATT and CDR2 is SNEGSKA (reference sequence). Deletions cut 6 bases from V and 4 bases from J, with 9 bases between. CDR3 bases: TGCAGTGCCATGGACAGCTATGGCTACACCTTC. Translating it yields CSAMDSYGYTF.

This clonotype was recorded many times. This sequence joins TRBV12-3 or TRBV12-4 and TRBJ2-4; the D gene is possibly TRBD1 (6 bases). The CDR3 runs 14 residues. V lost 3 bases to trimming and J lost 7 bases, with 13 bases between them. The CDR3 DNA reads as TGTGCCAGCAGTTTTAATCCAGGGGCGAACATTCAGTACTTC. It yields the protein CASSFNPGANIQYF.

The chain couples TRBV5-1 to TRBJ1-1, with a weak D call TRBD1 (5 bases). The CDR3 spans 15 residues. The V and J ends lost 2 bases and 2 bases respectively, with 13 bases between them. Germline V lookup: CDR1 SGHRS, CDR2 YFSETQ. In nucleotides, the CDR3 is TGCGCCAGCAGCTTATCGAAAGACAGAAACACTGAAGCTTTCTTT. It translates to CASSLSKDRNTEAFF.

This chain joins TRBV20-1 and TRBJ2-7; D uncertain. Germline CDR1 is DFQATT and CDR2 is SNEGSKA (reference sequence). This CDR3 contains 12 residues. The V gene lost 1 base and the J gene lost 6 bases, with 10 bases spanning the gap. The CDR3 protein is CSARGLPGEQYF. CDR3 sequence (DNA): TGCAGTGCTAGAGGTCTACCAGGCGAGCAGTACTTC.

The CDR3 loop reads CASSQMDRRDEKLFF. CDR3 DNA sequence: TGTGCCAGCAGTCAAATGGACAGGAGGGATGAAAAACTGTTTTTT. The chain recombines TRBV27 with TRBJ1-4; 7 nucleotides agree with TRBD1. V gave up 5 bases and J gave up 6 bases; unmatched junction bases: 9. In germline, CDR1 is MNHEY, CDR2 SMNVEV (reference sequence). There are 15 residues in the CDR3. Based on the CDR3 plus reference TRBV27 and TRBJ1-4, the full variable domain is EAQVTQNPRYLITVTGKKLTVTCSQNMNHEYMSWYRQDPGLGLRQIYYSMNVEVTDKGDVPEGYKVSRKEKRNFPLILESPSPNQTSLYFCASSQMDRRDEKLFFGSGTQLSVL.

This clonotype was counted ten times or more. Written as DNA, the CDR3 is TGTGCCAGCTCACCCGTTTCTGGGACTAGTTCCTACAATGAGCAGTTCTTC. Its protein product is CASSPVSGTSSYNEQFF. The rearrangement links TRBV18 to TRBJ2-1; 8 nucleotides agree with TRBD2. Germline V gives CDR1 KGHSH, CDR2 LQKENI. The ends lost 3 bases at V and 1 base at J; junction bases unmatched: 8. The CDR3 contains 17 residues.

This clonotype has ten or more counts. This sequence joins TRBV2 and TRBJ2-7, with a tentative D call TRBD1 (6 bases). CDR1 SNHLY and CDR2 FYNNEI come from the germline V gene. This CDR3 is 12 amino acids long. Trimming took off 7 bases at V and 4 bases at J, with 11 bases between the two ends. The DNA for the CDR3 is TGTGCCAGCACCCCCCAGGGGTACGAGCAGTACTTC. Its translation: CASTPQGYEQYF.

Many counts were recorded for this clonotype. CDR3 bases: TGTGCCAGCAGACCAACAACTAGCGCGACCTACGAGCAGTACTTC. Amino acids: CASRPTTSATYEQYF. The V gene is TRBV28, the J gene TRBJ2-7; 7 positions match TRBD2. CDR3 length: 15 amino acids. V trimming: 6 bases; J trimming: 2 bases; junction bases outside the gene matches: 10. Germline-derived CDR1 and CDR2 are MDHEN and SYDVKM.

This clonotype was seen at least ten times. The chain recombines TRBV6-2 or TRBV6-3 with TRBJ2-7; 7 bases match TRBD1. Trimming removed 5 bases from V and 1 base from J; junction bases left unmatched: 8. The CDR3 length is 15 residues. CDR1 and CDR2 from the germline V gene are MNHEY and SVGEGT. CDR3 DNA: TGTGCCAGCAGTCTCAGGGGGTCCCTATCCTACGAGCAGTACTTC. Amino acids: CASSLRGSLSYEQYF.

In its sample, this clonotype was seen a few times. This sequence joins TRBV19 and TRBJ2-5; no clear D. Germline CDR1 reads LNHDA; CDR2 reads SQIVND (reference sequence). V lost 5 bases, J lost 5 bases, and 21 bases lay in between. CDR3 length equals 16 residues. CDR3 loop: CASSSLPWDVEETQYF. CDR3 coding DNA: TGTGCCAGTAGTTCCCTCCCTTGGGATGTCGAGGAGACCCAGTACTTC.

This clonotype was seen more than once but under ten times. V is TRBV24-1 and J is TRBJ2-3; 13 nucleotides line up with TRBD2. V gave up 5 bases and J gave up 5 bases; unmatched junction bases: 3. In germline, CDR1 is KGHDR, CDR2 SFDVKD. This CDR3 comprises 15 residues. CDR3 region: CATSGRLAGGDTQYF. The CDR3 DNA is TGTGCCACCAGTGGCAGACTAGCGGGAGGAGATACGCAGTATTTT.

The J gene is TRBJ2-7, the V gene TRBV7-9, with a possible D match to TRBD1 (6 bases). V lost 0 bases and J 3 bases, leaving 15 bases between the germline ends. The V gene's germline CDR1 is SEHNR and CDR2 FQNEAQ (reference sequence). The CDR3 spans 16 residues. CDR3 bases: TGTGCCAGCAGCTTAGCGTACGGGACAACCTTCTACGAGCAGTACTTC. This translates into CASSLAYGTTFYEQYF.

This clonotype was found many times. J is TRBJ2-2 and V is TRBV11-2; 7 bases match TRBD2. This CDR3 has 16 amino acids. The V gene end was trimmed by 5 bases and the J gene end by 1 base; junction bases not matched to a gene: 7. Looked up from germline, CDR1 is SGHAT and CDR2 is FQNNGV. CDR3 in DNA: TGTGCCAGCAGCCGCGGGGGACTCCAGAACACCGGGGAGCTGTTTTTT. Translating it yields CASSRGGLQNTGELFF. The variable domain in full, with the rest retrieved from reference TRBV11-2 and TRBJ2-2, is EAGVAQSPRYKIIEKRQSVAFWCNPISGHATLYWYQQILGQGPKLLIQFQNNGVVDDSQLPKDRFSAERLKGVDSTLKIQPAKLEDSAVYLCASSRGGLQNTGELFFGEGSRLTVL.

V gene TRBV7-2 combines with J gene TRBJ2-7; 7 nucleotides align to TRBD1. Germline V CDR1 and CDR2: SGHTA, FQGNSA. This CDR3 spans 15 amino acids. V trimming: 1 base; J trimming: 5 bases; junction bases outside the gene matches: 8. The CDR3 sequence is CASSLVPGGHDEQYF. In nucleotides, the CDR3 is TGTGCCAGCAGCTTAGTCCCAGGGGGTCACGACGAGCAGTACTTC.